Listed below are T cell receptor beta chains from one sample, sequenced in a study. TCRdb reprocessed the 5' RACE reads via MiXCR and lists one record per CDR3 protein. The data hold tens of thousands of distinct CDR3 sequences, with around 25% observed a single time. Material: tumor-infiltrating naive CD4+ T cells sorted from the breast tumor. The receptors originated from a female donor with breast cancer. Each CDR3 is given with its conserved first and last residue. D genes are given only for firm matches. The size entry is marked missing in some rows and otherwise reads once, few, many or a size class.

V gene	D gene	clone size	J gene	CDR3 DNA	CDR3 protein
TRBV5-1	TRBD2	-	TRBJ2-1	TGCGCCAGCAGCTTACTAGCGGGAGGGCATAATGAGCAGTTCTTC	CASSLLAGGHNEQFF
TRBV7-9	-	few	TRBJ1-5	TGTGCCAGCAGCTTTGACAGCAATCAGCCCCAGCATTTT	CASSFDSNQPQHF
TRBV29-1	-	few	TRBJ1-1	TGCAGCGTTGAGAGGAACACTGAAGCTTTCTTT	CSVERNTEAFF
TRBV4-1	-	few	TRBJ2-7	TGCGCCAGCAGCCAAGATGGTCAGTATGGGGAGCAGTACTTC	CASSQDGQYGEQYF
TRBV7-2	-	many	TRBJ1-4	TGTGCCAGCAGCGGATACATAGATGAAAAACTGTTTTTT	CASSGYIDEKLFF
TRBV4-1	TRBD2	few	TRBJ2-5	TGCGCCAGCAGCCGGCCTCTAGCGGGAGGTAGGGAGACCCAGTACTTC	CASSRPLAGGRETQYF
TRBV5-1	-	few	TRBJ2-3	TGCGCCAGCAGCTTCGGCCGTTACACAGATACGCAGTATTTT	CASSFGRYTDTQYF
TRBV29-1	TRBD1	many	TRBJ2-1	TGCAGCGTTGCGAGGGGCGAACAGGGGGGCTACAATGAGCAGTTCTTC	CSVARGEQGGYNEQFF
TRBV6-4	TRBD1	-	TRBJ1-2	TGTGCCAGACGTCGTGTCGCCACAGGGGGCGGAAAGGGCTACACCTTC	CARRRVATGGGKGYTF
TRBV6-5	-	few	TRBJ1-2	TGTGCCAGCAGTTACACGCCGGGACGGCCCTTGGGCTACACCTTC	CASSYTPGRPLGYTF
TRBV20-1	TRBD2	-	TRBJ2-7	TGCAGTGCTAGGATAGTAACTAGCGGGATGAGGGAGCAGTACTTC	CSARIVTSGMREQYF
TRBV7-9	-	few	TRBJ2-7	TGTGCCAGCAGCCCGGGACGGCACTACGAGCAGTACTTC	CASSPGRHYEQYF
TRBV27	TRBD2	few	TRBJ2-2	TGTGCCAGCAGGCAGCAAGGACTAGCCGGGGAGCTGTTTTTT	CASRQQGLAGELFF
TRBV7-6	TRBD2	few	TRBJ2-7	TGTGCCAGCAGCTTACGCGGGAGGGGTACATTAGACGAGCAGTACTTC	CASSLRGRGTLDEQYF
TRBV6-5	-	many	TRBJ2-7	TGTGCCAGCAGTTACTCGACAGTAGCCTACGAGCAGTACTTC	CASSYSTVAYEQYF
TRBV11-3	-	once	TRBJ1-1	TGTGCCAGCAGCTCTTTTCGGGGCCTTGAAGCTTTCTTT	CASSSFRGLEAFF
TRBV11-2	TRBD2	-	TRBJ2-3	TGTGCCAGCAGCCGAGGTCTGACTAGCGTGCAAGATACGCAGTATTTT	CASSRGLTSVQDTQYF